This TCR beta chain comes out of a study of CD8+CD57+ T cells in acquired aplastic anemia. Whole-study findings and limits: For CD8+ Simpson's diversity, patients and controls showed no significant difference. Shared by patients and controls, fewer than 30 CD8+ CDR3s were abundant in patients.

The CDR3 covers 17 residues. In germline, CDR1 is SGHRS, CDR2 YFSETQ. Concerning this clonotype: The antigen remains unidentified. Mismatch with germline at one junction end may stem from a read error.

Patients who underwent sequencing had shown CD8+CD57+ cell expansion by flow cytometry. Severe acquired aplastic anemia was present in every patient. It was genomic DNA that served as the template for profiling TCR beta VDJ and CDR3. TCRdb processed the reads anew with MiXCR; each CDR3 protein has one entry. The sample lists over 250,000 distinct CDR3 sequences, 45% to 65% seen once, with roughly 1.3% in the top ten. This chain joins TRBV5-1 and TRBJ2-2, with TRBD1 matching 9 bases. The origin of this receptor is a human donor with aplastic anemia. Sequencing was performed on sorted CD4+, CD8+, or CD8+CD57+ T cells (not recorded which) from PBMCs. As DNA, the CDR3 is TGCGCCAGCAGTTTGGACGGACAGGGGCGACGAGACGGGGAGCTGTTTTTT. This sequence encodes CASSLDGQGRRDGELFF.